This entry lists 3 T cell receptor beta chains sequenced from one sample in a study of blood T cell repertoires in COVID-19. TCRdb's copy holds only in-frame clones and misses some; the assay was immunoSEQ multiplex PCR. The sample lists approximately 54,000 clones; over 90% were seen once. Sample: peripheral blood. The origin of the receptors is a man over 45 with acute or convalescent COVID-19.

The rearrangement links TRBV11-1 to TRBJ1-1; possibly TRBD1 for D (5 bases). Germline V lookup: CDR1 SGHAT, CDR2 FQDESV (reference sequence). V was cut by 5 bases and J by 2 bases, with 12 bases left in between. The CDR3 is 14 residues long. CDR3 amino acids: CASSHAGGNTEAFF. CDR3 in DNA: TGTGCCAGCAGCCACGCCGGGGGAAACACTGAAGCTTTCTTT.

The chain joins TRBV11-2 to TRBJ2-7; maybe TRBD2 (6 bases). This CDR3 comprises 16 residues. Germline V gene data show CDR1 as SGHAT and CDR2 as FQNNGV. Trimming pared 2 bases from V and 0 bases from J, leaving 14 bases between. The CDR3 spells CASSLSGDWSSYEQYF. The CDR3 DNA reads TGTGCCAGCAGCTTATCGGGAGATTGGAGCTCCTACGAGCAGTACTTC.

CDR3 residues: CATSDLGQGHGYTF. In nucleotides, the CDR3 is TGTGCCACCAGTGATTTGGGACAGGGGCATGGCTACACCTTC. The rearrangement links TRBV24-1 to TRBJ1-2, with 9 nucleotides matching TRBD1. CDR3 length: 14 amino acids. V trimming: 0 bases; J trimming: 6 bases; junction bases outside the gene matches: 1. Germline V gene sequence: CDR1 KGHDR, CDR2 SFDVKD.